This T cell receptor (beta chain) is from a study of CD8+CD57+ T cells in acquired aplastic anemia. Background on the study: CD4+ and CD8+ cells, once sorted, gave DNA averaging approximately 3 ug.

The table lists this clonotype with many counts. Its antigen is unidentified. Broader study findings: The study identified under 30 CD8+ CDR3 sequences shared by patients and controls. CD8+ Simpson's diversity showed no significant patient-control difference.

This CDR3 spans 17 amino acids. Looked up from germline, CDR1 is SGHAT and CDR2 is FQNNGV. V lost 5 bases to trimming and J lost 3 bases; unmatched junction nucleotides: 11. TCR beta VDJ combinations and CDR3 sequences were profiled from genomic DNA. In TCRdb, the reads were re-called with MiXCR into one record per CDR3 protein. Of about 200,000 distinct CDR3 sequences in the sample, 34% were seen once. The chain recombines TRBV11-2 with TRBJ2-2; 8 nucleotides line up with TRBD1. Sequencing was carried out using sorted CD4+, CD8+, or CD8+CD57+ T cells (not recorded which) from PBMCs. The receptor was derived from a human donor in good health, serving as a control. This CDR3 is CASSHEVGQGDTGELFF. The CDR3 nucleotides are TGTGCCAGCAGCCACGAGGTAGGACAGGGAGACACCGGGGAGCTGTTTTTT.